These 12 T cell receptor beta chains originate from one sample sequenced in a study of shared clonotypes between healthy human individuals. Profiled with immunoSEQ multiplex PCR; TCRdb holds only in-frame clones, not every one. This sample has about 700,000 clones, with around 67% found just once. The sample was memory CD4+ T cells sorted from blood. Subset specified: CD45RA-negative fraction. All receptors derive from a woman in her twenties or thirties in good health.

The chain carries TRBV18 and TRBJ2-7; D unresolved. Germline-derived CDR1 and CDR2 are KGHSH and LQKENI. V was shortened by 4 bases and J by 3 bases, with 19 bases between the two germline ends. The CDR3 sequence is 16 residues long. CDR3 coding DNA: TGTGCCAGCTCACGTGAGCGAGATATTACAAGCTACGAGCAGTACTTC. Its protein is CASSRERDITSYEQYF.

The chain has TRBV7-9 and TRBJ2-7; tentatively, D is TRBD1 (6 bases). Per germline, CDR1 SEHNR and CDR2 FQNEAQ (reference sequence). V shed 5 bases and J shed 3 bases, with 20 bases lying between them. The CDR3 length is 16 residues. The CDR3 DNA sequence: TGTGCCAGCAGCCATCGTCCCAGGGGATCTGACTACGAGCAGTACTTC. This encodes CASSHRPRGSDYEQYF.

On this clone itself: Other DNA sequences in the same sample also yield this CDR3. The CDR3, as DNA: TGCGCCAGCAGCTTAGGAGGGACTAGCGGGAGCTACAATGAGCAGTTCTTC. Translating it yields CASSLGGTSGSYNEQFF. The genes are TRBV5-1 and TRBJ2-1; 14 bases fit TRBD2. Trimming at V came to 2 bases and at J to 3 bases, leaving 4 bases not matched to a gene. Germline V lookup: CDR1 SGHRS, CDR2 YFSETQ. The CDR3 has 17 residues.

This clone was counted many times. The chain uses TRBV28 and TRBJ2-3, with TRBD2 identical over 13 bases. Looked up from germline, CDR1 is MDHEN and CDR2 is SYDVKM. The length of the CDR3 is 24 residues. V trimming: 3 bases; J trimming: 0 bases; junction bases outside the gene matches: 24. CDR3 nucleotides: TGTGCCAGCAGTTTTGTCCATCGGCCCCCCCAACTAGCGGGAGGGCCGGCTAGCACAGATACGCAGTATTTT. Protein product: CASSFVHRPPQLAGGPASTDTQYF.

With regard to this clone: Other nucleotide sequences from this sample produce the same CDR3. The chain links TRBV29-1 to TRBJ2-5, with 7 bases fitting TRBD1. Trimming at V came to 7 bases and at J to 2 bases, leaving 4 bases not matched to a gene. The CDR3 has 12 residues. Germline V lookup: CDR1 SQVTM, CDR2 ANQGSEA. CDR3: CSGRQGQETQYF. The CDR3 region has the DNA TGCAGCGGAAGACAGGGACAAGAGACCCAGTACTTC.

This chain links TRBV5-6 with TRBJ2-7, with D uncertain. This CDR3 contains 15 residues. Trimming removed 0 bases at V and 0 bases at J, with 10 bases between. Germline CDR1 is SGHDT and CDR2 is YYEEEE. CDR3 residues: CASSLGFRSSYEQYF. In DNA form, the CDR3 reads TGTGCCAGCAGCTTGGGATTCAGGAGCTCCTACGAGCAGTACTTC. Combining the CDR3 with reference TRBV5-6 and TRBJ2-7 gives the whole variable domain DAGVTQSPTHLIKTRGQQVTLRCSPKSGHDTVSWYQQALGQGPQFIFQYYEEEERQRGNFPDRFSGHQFPNYSSELNVNALLLGDSALYLCASSLGFRSSYEQYFGPGTRLTVT.

The chain recombines TRBV30 with TRBJ2-3; 7 bases map to TRBD2. This CDR3 comprises 14 residues. Per the germline V gene, CDR1 is GTSNPN and CDR2 is SVGIG (reference sequence). The junction had 4 bases not matched to a gene; V was cut back by 2 bases and J by 2 bases. CDR3 bases: TGTGCCTGGAGTCGAAGCGGGAACACAGATACGCAGTATTTT. This gives the protein CAWSRSGNTDTQYF.

The V gene is TRBV6-6, the J gene TRBJ1-3; the D is unclear. The V end was cut by 0 bases, the J end by 4 bases, with 7 bases between. There are 14 residues in the CDR3. The V gene's germline CDR1 is MNHNY and CDR2 SVGAGI (reference sequence). The CDR3, as DNA: TGTGCCAGCAGTTACTCGAGTCCGGGAAACACCATATATTTT. Encoded protein: CASSYSSPGNTIYF.

This clone was recorded a few times. V is TRBV2 and J is TRBJ1-5, with D perhaps TRBD1 (5 bases). This CDR3 spans 14 amino acids. Trimming took 0 bases from V and 6 from J, leaving 9 bases between them. Germline V gene lookup returns CDR1 SNHLY and CDR2 FYNNEI. This chain's CDR3 is CASSEARGFQPQHF. The CDR3 nucleotides are TGTGCCAGCAGTGAAGCGCGGGGGTTTCAGCCCCAGCATTTT.

V gene TRBV4-1 combines with J gene TRBJ2-1, with D possibly TRBD2 on 6 matching bases. The CDR3 loop spans 16 amino acids. V was trimmed by 0 bases and J by 7 bases, leaving 16 bases between them. Germline V gives CDR1 MGHRA, CDR2 YSYEKL. CDR3 amino acids: CASSQDLGGVGNEQFF. The CDR3 region has the DNA TGCGCCAGCAGCCAAGATCTGGGCGGGGTAGGTAATGAGCAGTTCTTC.

The sample holds one count of this clone. The chain links TRBV11-2 to TRBJ1-1, with TRBD1 matching over 8 bases. From germline, CDR1 is SGHAT and CDR2 FQNNGV. V was clipped by 1 base and J by 10 bases; unmatched bases: 11. This CDR3 has 15 residues. CDR3 amino acids: CASSLGSTGDTGAFF. DNA for the CDR3: TGTGCCAGCAGCTTAGGGTCGACAGGGGACACGGGAGCTTTCTTT.

The J gene is TRBJ2-4, the V gene TRBV7-2; TRBD1 matches at 9 bases. The trim removed 6 bases at V and 6 bases at J, leaving 6 bases unmatched. The germline V gene has CDR1 SGHTA and CDR2 FQGNSA. This CDR3 is built from 14 residues. CDR3 bases: TGTGCCAGCAGTCCGACAGGGGGACTAAACATTCAGTACTTC. Encoded protein: CASSPTGGLNIQYF. The variable domain in full, completed from reference TRBV7-2 and TRBJ2-4, reads GAGVSQSPSNKVTEKGKDVELRCDPISGHTALYWYRQSLGQGLEFLIYFQGNSAPDKSGLPSDRFSAERTGGSVSTLTIQRTQQEDSAVYLCASSPTGGLNIQYFGAGTRLSVL.